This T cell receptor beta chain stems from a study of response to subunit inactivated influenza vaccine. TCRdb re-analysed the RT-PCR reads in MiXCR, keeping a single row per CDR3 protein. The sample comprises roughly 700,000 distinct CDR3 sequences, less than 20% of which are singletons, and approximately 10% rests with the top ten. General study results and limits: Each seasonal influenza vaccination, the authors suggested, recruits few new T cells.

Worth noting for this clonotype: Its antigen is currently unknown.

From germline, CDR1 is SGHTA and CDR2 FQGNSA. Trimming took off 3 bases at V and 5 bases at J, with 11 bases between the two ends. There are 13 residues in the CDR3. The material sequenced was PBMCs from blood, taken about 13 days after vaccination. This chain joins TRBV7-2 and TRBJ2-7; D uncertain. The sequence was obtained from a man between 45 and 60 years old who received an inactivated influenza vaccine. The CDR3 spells CASSLRYRDEQYF. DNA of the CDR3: TGTGCCAGCAGCTTGCGGTATAGAGACGAGCAGTACTTC.